These 14 T cell receptor beta chains came from one sample sequenced in a study of early T cells in non-severe SARS-CoV-2 infection. In TCRdb, the 5' RACE reads were re-called with MiXCR into one record per CDR3 protein. The sample carries more than 90,000 distinct CDR3 sequences, under 15% recorded once. Sample: whole blood. These TCRs come from an adult who was a healthcare worker with PCR-confirmed SARS-CoV-2 infection or an uninfected control (not recorded which).

The sample holds many counts of this clonotype. V usage is TRBV2 and J usage is TRBJ1-6, with unresolved D. This CDR3 contains 15 residues. Germline CDR1 is SNHLY and CDR2 is FYNNEI. V lost 7 bases to trimming and J lost 8 bases, with 18 bases between them. The CDR3 region has the DNA TGTGCCAGCAATATGAGAGACGAGGCCCATTCACCCCTCCACTTT. Residues: CASNMRDEAHSPLHF.

In the case of this clonotype: A much larger clone lies one base from this, so it may be a read error. The chain recombines TRBV18 with TRBJ1-1; D remains unclear. The CDR3 has 13 amino acids. V was shortened by 7 bases and J by 4 bases, with 13 bases between the two germline ends. CDR1 KGHSH and CDR2 LQKENI come from the germline V gene. CDR3 sequence reads: CASFSLGSTEAFF. CDR3 bases: TGTGCCAGCTTTTCTCTAGGGAGCACTGAAGCTTTCTTT. The full variable domain, rest sourced from reference TRBV18 and TRBJ1-1, is NAGVMQNPRHLVRRRGQEARLRCSPMKGHSHVYWYRQLPEEGLKFMVYLQKENIIDESGMPKERFSAEFPKEGPSILRIQQVVRGDSAAYFCASFSLGSTEAFFGQGTRLTVV.

CDR3 sequence reads: CASSLQGIRADTQYF. The CDR3 nucleotides are TGTGCCAGCAGCTTACAGGGAATTAGGGCAGATACGCAGTATTTT. The chain uses TRBV11-2 and TRBJ2-3; possible D gene TRBD1, 5 bases. Looked up from germline, CDR1 is SGHAT and CDR2 is FQNNGV. The V end lost 2 bases, the J end lost 4 bases, and 13 bases lay between the germline ends. The CDR3 has 15 residues.

The table lists this clonotype with many counts. The chain is built from TRBV28 and TRBJ2-3, with TRBD2 as a possible D gene (6 bases). The CDR3 loop spans 15 amino acids. CDR1 and CDR2 from the germline V gene are MDHEN and SYDVKM. The V gene lost 3 bases and the J gene lost 3 bases, with 13 bases spanning the gap. The CDR3 DNA is TGTGCCAGCAGTTTCCTGGGGGGAGGAACAGATACGCAGTATTTT. It codes for CASSFLGGGTDTQYF.

At least ten counts were recorded for this clonotype. CDR3 sequence (DNA): TGTGCCAGCAGTTTATTCTCGGGGTATAGCAATCAGCCCCAGCATTTT. Amino acids: CASSLFSGYSNQPQHF. V usage is TRBV28 and J usage is TRBJ1-5; D remains unclear. CDR3 length equals 16 residues. V dropped 1 base and J dropped 0 bases, with 10 bases sitting between them. CDR1 and CDR2 from the germline V gene are MDHEN and SYDVKM.

Details on this clonotype: A much bigger clone sits one base away, suggesting this may be a read error. The chain recombines TRBV7-9 with TRBJ1-2; D is undetermined. Germline values: CDR1 SEHNR, CDR2 FQNEAQ (reference sequence). The CDR3 runs to 12 residues. CDR3 sequence reads: CVSSRELYGYTF. Here the CDR3 DNA reads TGTGTCAGCAGCCGCGAATTATATGGCTACACCTTC.

This clonotype was observed a handful of times. The chain uses TRBV2 and TRBJ2-1, with a tentative D call TRBD1 (6 bases). The germline V gene has CDR1 SNHLY and CDR2 FYNNEI. CDR3 length equals 12 residues. V was clipped by 8 bases and J by 4 bases, with 9 bases between them. The CDR3, as DNA: TGTGCCAGCGGGACACATTACAATGAGCAGTTCTTC. Protein: CASGTHYNEQFF.

The V call is TRBV20-1, the J call TRBJ2-7; D is perhaps TRBD2 (6 bases). This CDR3 contains 15 residues. Per the germline V gene, CDR1 is DFQATT and CDR2 is SNEGSKA (reference sequence). Trimming cost V 0 bases and J 8 bases, with 20 bases left between them. The CDR3 region has the DNA TGCAGTGCTAGAGATCTCGGTGAGGGACTGGCGAAGCAGTACTTC. It codes for CSARDLGEGLAKQYF.

This clonotype was observed a handful of times. This rearrangement joins TRBV7-2 to TRBJ1-2, with D possibly matching TRBD1 (5 bases). The germline CDR1 and CDR2 sequences are SGHTA and FQGNSA. Trimming left V 5 bases short and J 4 bases short, with 23 bases between. This CDR3 contains 17 residues. Written as DNA, the CDR3 is TGTGCCAGCAGCCTAGGGACCGTGTGGGATGGCACCTATGGCTACACCTTC. This translates into CASSLGTVWDGTYGYTF.

The J gene is TRBJ1-4, the V gene TRBV21-1; TRBD1 is the table's D call and was not checked against the DNA. TRBV21-1 is a listed pseudogene. This CDR3 comprises 14 residues. CDR3 protein: CASTPGAWNEKLFF. CDR3 nucleotides: TGTGCCAGCACCCCGGGGGCCTGGAATGAAAAACTGTTTTTT.

This clonotype was recorded at least ten times. The rearrangement joins TRBV5-1 to TRBJ2-2, with 13 bases fitting TRBD2. Germline V gene lookup returns CDR1 SGHRS and CDR2 YFSETQ. The junction had 12 bases not matched to a gene; V was cut back by 4 bases and J by 0 bases. The CDR3 is 20 residues long. As DNA, the CDR3 is TGCGCCAGCAGCAGCCGGACTAGCGGGGGCCCCCCCGCGAACACCGGGGAGCTGTTTTTT. Its translation: CASSSRTSGGPPANTGELFF.

This chain joins TRBV7-2 and TRBJ2-2; 7 nucleotides agree with TRBD1. The CDR3 length is 17 residues. Losses at the gene ends were 4 bases for V and 5 bases for J; bases not matched to a gene: 13. CDR1 SGHTA and CDR2 FQGNSA come from the germline V gene. CDR3 amino acids: CASSSGQWGRKTGELFF. CDR3 in DNA: TGTGCCAGCAGCTCGGGACAGTGGGGCCGGAAAACCGGGGAGCTGTTTTTT.

This clonotype was found a few times. The CDR3 loop is CASSLSGGAADTQYF. The CDR3 DNA sequence: TGTGCCAGCAGCTTAAGCGGGGGGGCCGCAGATACGCAGTATTTT. This chain connects TRBV7-6 to TRBJ2-3; 10 bases align to TRBD2. The length of the CDR3 is 15 residues. Germline loops: CDR1 SGHVS, CDR2 FNYEAQ. Unmatched junction bases numbered 3, after V lost 2 bases and J lost 4 bases.

The chain links TRBV21-1 to TRBJ2-3; the table's D call, TRBD1, was not checked against the DNA. TRBV21-1 is given as a pseudogene. This CDR3 has 14 amino acids. This chain's CDR3 is CASSTRGITDTQYF. For the CDR3, the DNA is TGTGCCAGCAGCACTAGGGGGATAACAGATACGCAGTATTTT.